These 8 T cell receptor beta chains share one sample of origin, sequenced in a study of T cell changes during pregnancy in multiple sclerosis. Profiling relied on immunoSEQ multiplex PCR, and the TCRdb table lists in-frame clones only, not all of them. Found here are 70,000 to 75,000 clones, roughly 92% of them singletons; the top ten hold roughly 1.9%. This sample comprised peripheral blood, obtained in the second trimester of pregnancy. These receptors all stem from a female donor with multiple sclerosis, enrolled in a pregnancy study.

This rearrangement joins TRBV6-5 to TRBJ1-5, with D possibly matching TRBD1 (5 bases). CDR3 length equals 15 residues. Between the trimmed V and J ends, which lost 6 bases and 7 bases, there was a span of 19 bases. Germline V gene sequence: CDR1 MNHEY, CDR2 SVGAGI. CDR3 nucleotides: TGTGCCAGCAGACCCTCCGGAGGGGAAGGGCAGCCCCAGCATTTT. Protein: CASRPSGGEGQPQHF.

The V gene is TRBV19, the J gene TRBJ2-7, with 13 bases lining up with TRBD2. The CDR3 spans 15 residues. The germline V gene encodes CDR1 LNHDA and CDR2 SQIVND (reference sequence). The trim removed 4 bases at V and 6 bases at J, leaving 6 bases unmatched. The CDR3 spells CASSSGLAGDPEQYF. CDR3 sequence (DNA): TGTGCCAGTAGTAGCGGACTAGCGGGAGACCCCGAGCAGTACTTC.

The chain has TRBV18 and TRBJ2-7; D is possibly TRBD2 (5 bases). This CDR3 comprises 13 residues. V lost 4 bases and J lost 6, with 13 bases in between. Germline lookup yields CDR1 KGHSH and CDR2 LQKENI. Here the CDR3 reads CASSLEDRAEQYF. Written as DNA, the CDR3 is TGTGCCAGCTCACTGGAGGACCGAGCCGAGCAGTACTTC.

The chain is built from TRBV18 and TRBJ2-7; 7 bases align to TRBD1. The CDR3 covers 15 residues. J was trimmed by 6 bases and V by 2 bases; bases with no gene match: 10. Per the germline V gene, CDR1 is KGHSH and CDR2 is LQKENI. CDR3 amino acids: CASSPDTGVDVEQYF. DNA of the CDR3: TGTGCCAGCTCACCAGATACAGGGGTGGACGTCGAGCAGTACTTC.

The chain links TRBV7-3 to TRBJ2-3, with 9 bases matching TRBD2. Trimming cost V 0 bases and J 4 bases; bases outside gene matches: 5. Germline V lookup: CDR1 SGHTA, CDR2 FQGTGA. The CDR3 loop spans 16 amino acids. This chain's CDR3 is CASSLTPAGGPDTQYF. Written as DNA, the CDR3 is TGTGCCAGCAGCTTAACTCCAGCGGGGGGCCCAGATACGCAGTATTTT.

The chain recombines TRBV28 with TRBJ2-4, with D possibly matching TRBD1 (6 bases). With 4 bases removed from V and 11 bases from J, the gap between germline ends came to 27 bases. The CDR3 runs 17 residues. Germline V gene data show CDR1 as MDHEN and CDR2 as SYDVKM. In nucleotides, the CDR3 is TGTGCCAGCAGTTCTCACCCAACCGGGACATCTCTTTGGTTTCAGTACTTC. Protein: CASSSHPTGTSLWFQYF.

V gene TRBV11-2 combines with J gene TRBJ1-2, with 7 positions matching TRBD1. Trimming at V came to 3 bases and at J to 0 bases, leaving 7 bases not matched to a gene. Germline V gene lookup returns CDR1 SGHAT and CDR2 FQNNGV. The CDR3 runs 16 residues. CDR3 protein: CASSFRTGTTNYGYTF. For the CDR3, the DNA is TGTGCCAGCAGCTTTAGGACAGGAACCACTAACTATGGCTACACCTTC.

The rearrangement links TRBV11-3 to TRBJ1-1; D unresolved. V shed 5 bases and J shed 0 bases, with 10 bases lying between them. The CDR3 is made up of 14 amino acids. The germline V gene has CDR1 SGHNT and CDR2 YENEEA. The CDR3 region is CASSSSLMNTEAFF. DNA of the CDR3: TGTGCCAGCAGCAGCTCTCTTATGAACACTGAAGCTTTCTTT.